The 20 T cell receptor beta chains given below trace back to one sample, sequenced in a study of blood T cell repertoires in COVID-19. Some clones are missing from TCRdb's copy, which holds only in-frame ones; the method was immunoSEQ multiplex PCR. The repertoire holds around 320,000 clones, with around 88% as singletons. Input material: peripheral blood. Receptor source: a woman aged 25 to 39 who had recovered from COVID-19.

V is TRBV7-6 and J is TRBJ1-1; 7 nucleotides match TRBD1. The CDR3 contains 14 residues. Losses at the gene ends were 2 bases for V and 2 bases for J; bases not matched to a gene: 2. CDR1 and CDR2 (germline): SGHVS, FNYEAQ. The CDR3 coding sequence is TGTGCCAGCAGCTTAAACAGGGGAAACACTGAAGCTTTCTTT. Encoded protein: CASSLNRGNTEAFF.

The chain joins TRBV7-9 to TRBJ2-3; TRBD2 matches at 8 bases. CDR3 length equals 15 residues. Per germline, CDR1 SEHNR and CDR2 FQNEAQ (reference sequence). Unmatched junction bases numbered 8, after V lost 3 bases and J lost 6 bases. The CDR3 nucleotides are TGTGCCAGCAGCTTGAGCGGGGGAACGGGTGATACGCAGTATTTT. This translates into CASSLSGGTGDTQYF.

The chain couples TRBV5-1 to TRBJ1-1; a possible D gene is TRBD1 (5 bases). Germline V CDR1 and CDR2: SGHRS, YFSETQ. The germline V and J ends were trimmed by 5 bases and 8 bases, with 16 bases remaining between them. The CDR3 sequence is 13 residues long. The CDR3 DNA reads as TGCGCCAGCAGTCATGGCCGGGGGGACGAAGCTTTCTTT. This codes for CASSHGRGDEAFF.

This rearrangement joins TRBV5-1 to TRBJ1-3, with D possibly TRBD1 on 5 matching bases. The CDR3 loop spans 14 amino acids. From germline, CDR1 is SGHRS and CDR2 YFSETQ. Trimming cost V 5 bases and J 7 bases, with 16 bases left between them. CDR3 protein: CASREGPTGNTIYF. CDR3 bases: TGCGCCAGCAGGGAGGGACCCACGGGGAACACCATATATTTT.

With regard to this clone: In the same sample, other DNA sequences code for this CDR3. The gene calls are TRBV13 and TRBJ2-3, with D unclear. CDR1 is PRHDT and CDR2 is FYEKMQ in the germline V gene (reference sequence). V lost 4 bases to trimming and J lost 3 bases, with 5 bases between them. The CDR3 covers 12 residues. DNA for the CDR3: TGTGCCAGCAGCTCCCGGACAGATACGCAGTATTTT. This gives the protein CASSSRTDTQYF.

The V and J genes are TRBV5-6 and TRBJ1-5; D uncertain. Germline V gene sequence: CDR1 SGHDT, CDR2 YYEEEE. Trimming took off 6 bases at V and 7 bases at J, with 14 bases between the two ends. The CDR3 spans 13 residues. The CDR3 region is CASTVSGGQPQHF. As DNA, the CDR3 is TGTGCCAGCACCGTTTCGGGTGGACAGCCCCAGCATTTT.

The J gene is TRBJ1-5, the V gene TRBV7-9; D not certain. Germline V lookup: CDR1 SEHNR, CDR2 FQNEAQ (reference sequence). Trimming shortened V by 1 base and J by 0 bases, and 10 bases separated the two germline ends. CDR3 length equals 16 residues. CDR3: CASSLGAGRSNQPQHF. CDR3 sequence (DNA): TGTGCCAGCAGCTTAGGGGCTGGTCGTAGCAATCAGCCCCAGCATTTT. Filled out from reference TRBV7-9 and TRBJ1-5, the complete variable domain reads DTGVSQNPRHKITKRGQNVTFRCDPISEHNRLYWYRQTLGQGPEFLTYFQNEAQLEKSRLLSDRFSAERPKGSFSTLEIQRTEQGDSAMYLCASSLGAGRSNQPQHFGDGTRLSIL.

V gene TRBV25-1 combines with J gene TRBJ2-5; 8 bases line up with TRBD1. The length of the CDR3 is 18 residues. The trim removed 3 bases at V and 4 bases at J, leaving 16 bases unmatched. Germline values: CDR1 MGHDK, CDR2 SYGVNS. CDR3 in DNA: TGTGCCAGCAGTGACCCTTCCCGGACAGGGCCTTCAGTAGAGACCCAGTACTTC. Encoded protein: CASSDPSRTGPSVETQYF.

CDR3 sequence (DNA): TGCGCCAGCAGCCTCTACCGGGACACCCAAAGCACAGATACGCAGTATTTT. Amino acid sequence: CASSLYRDTQSTDTQYF. The V gene is TRBV4-1, the J gene TRBJ2-3; D is perhaps TRBD1 (6 bases). Per the germline V gene, CDR1 is MGHRA and CDR2 is YSYEKL. Trimming stripped 4 bases from V and 0 bases from J, with 17 bases between. This CDR3 contains 17 residues.

The chain joins TRBV2 to TRBJ2-7; D call uncertain. CDR1 is SNHLY and CDR2 is FYNNEI in the germline V gene. Trimming removed 2 bases at V and 5 bases at J, with 16 bases between. The CDR3 totals 15 residues. For the CDR3, the DNA is TGTGCCAGCAGTGAAAGTGTGCCCTACTTTAACGAGCAGTACTTC. Amino acids: CASSESVPYFNEQYF.

The rearrangement uses TRBV5-6 and TRBJ2-1; no clear D gene. With 4 bases removed from V and 0 bases from J, the gap between germline ends came to 14 bases. Germline assignment: CDR1 SGHDT and CDR2 YYEEEE. This CDR3 contains 16 residues. The CDR3 is CASSTFTRSSYNEQFF. The CDR3, as DNA: TGTGCCAGCAGCACGTTTACAAGGAGCTCCTACAATGAGCAGTTCTTC.

This clone appeared once. The rearrangement uses TRBV30 and TRBJ1-2; 8 bases match TRBD1. This CDR3 has 14 amino acids. Germline V gene sequence: CDR1 GTSNPN, CDR2 SVGIG (reference sequence). V lost 1 base and J lost 8; bases outside the gene matches: 9. The CDR3 DNA reads TGTGCCTGGAGTGGAGGTACAGGGGGTTACGGCTACACCTTC. The encoded protein is CAWSGGTGGYGYTF. Supplemented by reference TRBV30 and TRBJ1-2, the full variable domain reads SQTIHQWPATLVQPVGSPLSLECTVEGTSNPNLYWYRQAAGRGLQLLFYSVGIGQISSEVPQNLSASRPQDRQFILSSKKLLLSDSGFYLCAWSGGTGGYGYTFGSGTRLTVV.

This sequence joins TRBV19 and TRBJ2-5, with TRBD2 matching 16 bases. CDR3 length equals 17 residues. With V trimmed by 7 bases and J by 4 bases, 9 bases remained unmatched. Germline lookup yields CDR1 LNHDA and CDR2 SQIVND (reference sequence). CDR3 nucleotides: TGTGCCAGTACCCCGGGACTAGCGGGGGGGCTGGGAGAGACCCAGTACTTC. Its translation: CASTPGLAGGLGETQYF.

The CDR3 DNA reads TGTGCCAGCACCCTCCTGGGGAGCGTGAAATCACCCCTCCACTTT. As protein: CASTLLGSVKSPLHF. The V gene is TRBV6-5, the J gene TRBJ1-6; unclear D gene. This CDR3 contains 15 residues. Trimming shortened V by 7 bases and J by 10 bases, and 20 bases separated the two germline ends. The germline V gene encodes CDR1 MNHEY and CDR2 SVGAGI.

The CDR3 sequence: CSVERGQNTEAFF. The CDR3 DNA is TGCAGCGTTGAAAGGGGGCAGAACACTGAAGCTTTCTTT. The chain employs TRBV29-1 and TRBJ1-1; 7 bases align to TRBD1. This CDR3 is 13 amino acids long. Germline assignment: CDR1 SQVTM and CDR2 ANQGSEA. V lost 2 bases and J lost 1; bases outside the gene matches: 1.

V and J are TRBV5-1 and TRBJ1-1; a weak D match, TRBD1 (5 bases). V was pared by 4 bases and J by 3 bases, with 10 bases between. The germline CDR1 and CDR2 sequences are SGHRS and YFSETQ. CDR3 length: 13 residues. The CDR3, as DNA: TGCGCCAGCAGCCAGGACATGTACACTGAAGCTTTCTTT. Protein sequence: CASSQDMYTEAFF.

The chain links TRBV5-1 to TRBJ1-3; D is unresolved. CDR3 length equals 15 residues. V lost 0 bases to trimming and J lost 0 bases, with 7 bases between them. Germline V gene data show CDR1 as SGHRS and CDR2 as YFSETQ. The CDR3 DNA sequence: TGCGCCAGCAGCTTGGGACTGAACTCTGGAAACACCATATATTTT. This codes for CASSLGLNSGNTIYF.

The V gene is TRBV5-4, the J gene TRBJ2-1; 8 nucleotides match TRBD1. The CDR3 is 15 residues long. J lost 4 bases, V lost 3 bases, and 6 bases had no gene match. The V gene's germline CDR1 is SGHNT and CDR2 YYREEE (reference sequence). The DNA of the CDR3 is TGTGCCAGCAGCTCCCAGGGGGCCCATTACAATGAGCAGTTCTTC. Translation: CASSSQGAHYNEQFF.

This clone was seen once. The chain joins TRBV15 to TRBJ1-5; weak D call: TRBD1 (6 bases). This CDR3 has 15 residues. Germline V gene sequence: CDR1 LNHNV, CDR2 YYDKDF (reference sequence). Trimming cost V 0 bases and J 9 bases, with 15 bases left between them. CDR3 nucleotides: TGTGCCACCAGCAGAGACGACAGGACCACCCGGCCCCAGCATTTT. Its protein is CATSRDDRTTRPQHF. The whole variable domain, remainder taken from reference TRBV15 and TRBJ1-5, is DAMVIQNPRYQVTQFGKPVTLSCSQTLNHNVMYWYQQKSSQAPKLLFHYYDKDFNNEADTPDNFQSRRPNTSFCFLDIRSPGLGDTAMYLCATSRDDRTTRPQHFGDGTRLSIL.

The rearrangement links TRBV5-1 to TRBJ1-1, with TRBD1 matching 7 bases. With 4 bases clipped from V and 4 bases from J, the junction kept 1 base outside the gene matches. Germline CDR1 is SGHRS and CDR2 is YFSETQ. The CDR3 has 12 residues. Written as DNA, the CDR3 is TGCGCCAGCAGCGGGACAGTCACTGAAGCTTTCTTT. Translated, it gives CASSGTVTEAFF.